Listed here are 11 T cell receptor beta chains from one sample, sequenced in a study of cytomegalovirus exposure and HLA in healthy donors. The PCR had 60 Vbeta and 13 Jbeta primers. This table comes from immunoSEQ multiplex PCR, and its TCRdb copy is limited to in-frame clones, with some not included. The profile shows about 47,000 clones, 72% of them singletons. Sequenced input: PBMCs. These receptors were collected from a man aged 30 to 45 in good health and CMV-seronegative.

For the CDR3, the DNA is TGCGCCAGCAGCCAATTGTTCGGGACAGGGCTGGGACAGGGCTACACCTTC. Protein sequence: CASSQLFGTGLGQGYTF. The chain combines TRBV4-1 with TRBJ1-2; 9 bases are shared with TRBD1. Germline V gives CDR1 MGHRA, CDR2 YSYEKL. This CDR3 region has 17 residues. V gave up 2 bases and J gave up 8 bases; unmatched junction bases: 15.

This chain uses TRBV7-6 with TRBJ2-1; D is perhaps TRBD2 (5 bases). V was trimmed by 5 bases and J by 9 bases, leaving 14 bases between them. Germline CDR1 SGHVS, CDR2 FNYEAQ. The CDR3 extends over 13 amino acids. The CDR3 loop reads CASSIGLSAEQFF. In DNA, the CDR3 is TGTGCCAGCAGCATCGGACTCAGCGCTGAGCAGTTCTTC.

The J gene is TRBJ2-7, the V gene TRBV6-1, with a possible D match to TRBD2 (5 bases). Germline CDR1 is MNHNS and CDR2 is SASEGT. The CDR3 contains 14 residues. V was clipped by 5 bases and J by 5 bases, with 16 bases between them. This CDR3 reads CASSPRPPGDEQYF. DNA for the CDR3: TGTGCCAGCAGTCCACGGCCTCCCGGGGACGAGCAGTACTTC.

CDR3 in DNA: TGCGCCAGCAGCTCACAACAGGTCCCCGGGGAGCTGTTTTTT. Translation gives CASSSQQVPGELFF. The rearrangement joins TRBV5-1 to TRBJ2-2, with D possibly TRBD1 on 5 matching bases. The CDR3 covers 14 residues. The V gene's germline CDR1 is SGHRS and CDR2 YFSETQ. V lost 3 bases to trimming and J lost 6 bases, with 12 bases between them. Looking up the rest from reference TRBV5-1 and TRBJ2-2 gives the full variable domain: KAGVTQTPRYLIKTRGQQVTLSCSPISGHRSVSWYQQTPGQGLQFLFEYFSETQRNKGNFPGRFSGRQFSNSRSEMNVSTLELGDSALYLCASSSQQVPGELFFGEGSRLTVL.

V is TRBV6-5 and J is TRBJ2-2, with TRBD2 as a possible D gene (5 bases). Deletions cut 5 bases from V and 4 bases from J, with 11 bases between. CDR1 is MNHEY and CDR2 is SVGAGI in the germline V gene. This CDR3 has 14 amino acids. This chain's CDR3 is CASSRRVVTGELFF. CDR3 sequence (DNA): TGTGCCAGCAGTAGGCGGGTAGTCACCGGGGAGCTGTTTTTT.

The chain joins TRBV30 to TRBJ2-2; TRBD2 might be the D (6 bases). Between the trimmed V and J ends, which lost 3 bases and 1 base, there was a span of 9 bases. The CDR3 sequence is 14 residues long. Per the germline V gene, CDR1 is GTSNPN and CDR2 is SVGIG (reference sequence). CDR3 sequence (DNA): TGTGCCTGGAGACATAGCGGGAACACCGGGGAGCTGTTTTTT. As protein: CAWRHSGNTGELFF.

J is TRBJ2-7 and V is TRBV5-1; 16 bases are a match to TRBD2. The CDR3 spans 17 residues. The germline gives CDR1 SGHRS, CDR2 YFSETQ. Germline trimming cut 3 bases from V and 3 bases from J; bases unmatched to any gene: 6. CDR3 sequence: CASSSGLAGGPGYEQYF. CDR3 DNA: TGCGCCAGCAGCTCGGGACTAGCGGGAGGGCCAGGCTACGAGCAGTACTTC.

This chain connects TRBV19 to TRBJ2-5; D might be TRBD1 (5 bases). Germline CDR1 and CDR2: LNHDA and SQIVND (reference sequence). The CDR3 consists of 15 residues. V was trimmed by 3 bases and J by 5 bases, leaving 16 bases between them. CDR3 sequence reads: CASSIRKGKGETQYF. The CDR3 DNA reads TGTGCCAGTAGTATTCGGAAGGGGAAGGGGGAGACCCAGTACTTC.

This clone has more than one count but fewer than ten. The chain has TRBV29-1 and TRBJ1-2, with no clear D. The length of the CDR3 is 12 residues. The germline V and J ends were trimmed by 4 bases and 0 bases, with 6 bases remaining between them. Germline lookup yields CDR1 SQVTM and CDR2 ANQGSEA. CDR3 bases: TGCAGCGTTGGGACTACTAACTATGGCTACACCTTC. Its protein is CSVGTTNYGYTF. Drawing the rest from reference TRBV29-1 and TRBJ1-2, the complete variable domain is SAVISQKPSRDICQRGTSLTIQCQVDSQVTMMFWYRQQPGQSLTLIATANQGSEATYESGFVIDKFPISRPNLTFSTLTVSNMSPEDSSIYLCSVGTTNYGYTFGSGTRLTVV.

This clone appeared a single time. The CDR3 loop is CASSYSIVAGHSPLHF. The CDR3 coding sequence is TGTGCCAGCAGTTACTCGATCGTTGCAGGGCATTCACCCCTCCACTTT. The chain carries TRBV6-5 and TRBJ1-6; weak D call: TRBD1 (5 bases). V was clipped by 0 bases and J by 8 bases, with 14 bases between them. Per germline, CDR1 MNHEY and CDR2 SVGAGI. CDR3 length equals 16 residues.

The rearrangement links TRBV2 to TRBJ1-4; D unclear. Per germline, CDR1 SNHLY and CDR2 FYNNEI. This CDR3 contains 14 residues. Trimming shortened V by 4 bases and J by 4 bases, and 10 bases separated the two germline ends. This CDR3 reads CASSGGPLNEKLFF. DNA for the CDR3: TGTGCCAGCAGTGGTGGCCCTCTTAATGAAAAACTGTTTTTT.